One sample yielded the 13 T cell receptor beta chains listed below, sequenced in a study of CD8 T cells in Susac syndrome. Random hexamers were used to reverse transcribe the RNA input (roughly 0.5 to 1 ug). TCRdb redid the calling of the immunoSEQ multiplex PCR reads with MiXCR, one entry per CDR3 protein. There are some 99,000 distinct CDR3 sequences in the sample; 96% occur only once, and around 0.1% lies in the top ten. Sequenced sample: CD4+ T cells from PBMCs. These receptors were taken from a human donor in good health.

This clonotype was seen just once. V usage is TRBV5-1 and J usage is TRBJ1-1; D possibly corresponds to TRBD1 (5 bases). Trimming took 4 bases from V and 5 from J, leaving 18 bases between them. Germline V gene sequence: CDR1 SGHRS, CDR2 YFSETQ. The CDR3 runs 15 residues. CDR3 coding DNA: TGCGCCAGCAGCCCACAGGCAGGTGTAGGAACTGAAGCTTTCTTT. This encodes CASSPQAGVGTEAFF.

This clonotype has a single count. This chain joins TRBV24-1 and TRBJ2-4; possibly TRBD1 for D (6 bases). V lost 2 bases to trimming and J lost 6 bases, with 13 bases between them. The CDR3 is made up of 15 amino acids. Germline V lookup: CDR1 KGHDR, CDR2 SFDVKD. The DNA of the CDR3 is TGTGCCACCAGTGATTCGAGGGGGTCGGGAAACATTCAGTACTTC. It encodes CATSDSRGSGNIQYF.

The CDR3 nucleotides are TGTGCCACCAGCAGAGATGCAGGACCACAAGAGACCCAGTACTTC. Translated: CATSRDAGPQETQYF. The chain uses TRBV15 and TRBJ2-5; no reliable D call. The V end was cut by 0 bases, the J end by 2 bases, with 10 bases between. CDR1 is LNHNV and CDR2 is YYDKDF in the germline V gene (reference sequence). CDR3 length equals 15 residues.

The genes are TRBV7-2 and TRBJ2-2; no clear D gene. Germline lookup yields CDR1 SGHTA and CDR2 FQGNSA. Trimming removed 5 bases from V and 6 bases from J, with 10 bases in between. CDR3 length equals 13 residues. In DNA form, the CDR3 reads TGTGCCAGCAGCCCTCGGGTGGCCGGGGAGCTGTTTTTT. It codes for CASSPRVAGELFF.

The chain carries TRBV19 and TRBJ1-5, with no clear D. V lost 2 bases and J lost 7, with 12 bases in between. Germline CDR1 reads LNHDA; CDR2 reads SQIVND (reference sequence). The CDR3 has 14 residues. The CDR3 bases are TGTGCCAGTAGTATATCGGGTTTCCAACAGCCCCAGCATTTT. Translation gives CASSISGFQQPQHF.

The gene calls are TRBV20-1 and TRBJ2-3; no definite D call. This CDR3 has 10 amino acids. The V gene lost 3 bases and the J gene lost 11 bases, with 9 bases spanning the gap. Germline CDR1 and CDR2: DFQATT and SNEGSKA (reference sequence). The CDR3: CSASLFEQYF. For the CDR3, the DNA is TGCAGTGCTAGCCTGTTTGAGCAGTATTTT.

J is TRBJ2-1 and V is TRBV12-3 or TRBV12-4; D may be TRBD1 or TRBD2 (5 bases each). CDR3 length equals 14 residues. V was cut by 3 bases and J by 4 bases, with 10 bases left in between. CDR3 sequence (DNA): TGTGCCAGCAGTTTTTCCGAGGGGTACAATGAGCAGTTCTTC. Translated: CASSFSEGYNEQFF.

In this sample, this clonotype turned up once. V and J are TRBV29-1 and TRBJ2-5, with a tentative D call TRBD2 (5 bases). This CDR3 comprises 15 residues. V was shortened by 4 bases and J by 3 bases, with 18 bases between the two germline ends. The germline gives CDR1 SQVTM, CDR2 ANQGSEA. The chain's CDR3 is CSVGLSLASEETQYF. The DNA of the CDR3 is TGCAGCGTTGGTCTTTCCCTAGCTTCCGAAGAGACCCAGTACTTC.

CDR3 DNA sequence: TGTGCCAGCAGTGTAGAGACAGGGGCCGCTCGGGAAGCTTTCTTT. Translated, it gives CASSVETGAAREAFF. V is TRBV2 and J is TRBJ1-1; 8 bases agree with TRBD1. The trim removed 4 bases at V and 8 bases at J, leaving 12 bases unmatched. Looked up from germline, CDR1 is SNHLY and CDR2 is FYNNEI. The CDR3 is made up of 15 amino acids. Together with reference TRBV2 and TRBJ1-1, the CDR3 gives the full variable domain: EPEVTQTPSHQVTQMGQEVILRCVPISNHLYFYWYRQILGQKVEFLVSFYNNEISEKSEIFDDQFSVERPDGSNFTLKIRSTKLEDSAMYFCASSVETGAAREAFFGQGTRLTVV.

The J gene is TRBJ2-7, the V gene TRBV3-1; perhaps TRBD2 as D (5 bases). Trimming stripped 4 bases from V and 5 bases from J, with 9 bases between. The CDR3 sequence is 12 residues long. Looked up from germline, CDR1 is LGHDT and CDR2 is YNNKEL (reference sequence). The CDR3 sequence is CASSPKRDEQYF. CDR3 DNA sequence: TGTGCCAGCAGCCCTAAGAGGGACGAGCAGTACTTC.

This chain joins TRBV6-5 and TRBJ1-2; 7 bases line up with TRBD1. The junction had 4 bases not matched to a gene; V was cut back by 5 bases and J by 4 bases. There are 13 residues in the CDR3. Germline values: CDR1 MNHEY, CDR2 SVGAGI. The CDR3 sequence: CASSAYRGYGYTF. The CDR3 DNA reads TGTGCCAGCAGTGCCTACAGGGGCTATGGCTACACCTTC.

The J gene is TRBJ2-5, the V gene TRBV11-2; D uncertain. V was pared by 3 bases and J by 5 bases, with 16 bases between. This CDR3 contains 15 residues. Germline values: CDR1 SGHAT, CDR2 FQNNGV. The DNA for the CDR3 is TGTGCCAGCAGCTTGAATACAGTCGCCAGGGAGACCCAGTACTTC. Translation: CASSLNTVARETQYF.

This sequence joins TRBV11-2 and TRBJ2-6; a weak D match, TRBD2 (6 bases). CDR3 length: 18 amino acids. Trimming took 4 bases from V and 0 from J, leaving 16 bases between them. CDR1 SGHAT and CDR2 FQNNGV come from the germline V gene. For the CDR3, the DNA is TGTGCCAGCAGCTACCAGGTGGGGGGTTTCTCTGGGGCCAACGTCCTGACTTTC. The encoded protein is CASSYQVGGFSGANVLTF.